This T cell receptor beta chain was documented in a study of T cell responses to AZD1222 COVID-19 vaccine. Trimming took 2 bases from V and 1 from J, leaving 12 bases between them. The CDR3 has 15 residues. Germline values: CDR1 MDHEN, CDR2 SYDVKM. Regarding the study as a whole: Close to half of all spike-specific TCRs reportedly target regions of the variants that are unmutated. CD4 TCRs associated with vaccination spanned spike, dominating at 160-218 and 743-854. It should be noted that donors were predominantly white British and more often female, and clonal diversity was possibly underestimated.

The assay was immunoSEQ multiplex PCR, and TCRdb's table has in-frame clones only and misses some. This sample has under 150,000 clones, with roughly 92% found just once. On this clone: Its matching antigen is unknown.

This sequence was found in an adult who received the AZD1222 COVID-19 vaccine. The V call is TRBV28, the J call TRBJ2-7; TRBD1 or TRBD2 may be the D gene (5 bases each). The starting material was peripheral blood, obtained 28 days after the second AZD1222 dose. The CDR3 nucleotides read TGTGCCAGCAGTTTACCAGGGAGAGGGTCCTACGAGCAGTACTTC. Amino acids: CASSLPGRGSYEQYF.